This entry describes one T cell receptor (beta chain). This entry comes from a study of blood T cell repertoires in COVID-19. Study information: In each case, the material was cDNA or gDNA derived from T cells, B-cell-depleted T cells, or PBMCs.

The V and J ends lost 5 bases and 7 bases, in that order; junction bases with no gene match: 9. Germline CDR1 SEHNR, CDR2 FQNEAQ (reference sequence). The CDR3 totals 16 residues. Adults between roughly 18 and 95 years of age took part from 24 US areas. Cohort placement rested on clinical history that participants reported themselves. The table came from immunoSEQ multiplex PCR; TCRdb's copy has only in-frame clones and leaves some out. This sample yields about 320,000 clones, of which roughly 90% are seen a single time; around 4.2% belongs to the top ten. The sequence was obtained from a woman aged 25 to 39 who had been exposed to COVID-19. The chain has TRBV7-9 and TRBJ2-2, with 11 bases identical to TRBD2. The specimen sequenced was PBMCs or T cells enriched from blood (not recorded which). Here the CDR3 reads CASSLGLAVFIGELFF. Written as DNA, the CDR3 is TGTGCCAGCAGCCTGGGACTAGCGGTTTTTATCGGGGAGCTGTTTTTT.